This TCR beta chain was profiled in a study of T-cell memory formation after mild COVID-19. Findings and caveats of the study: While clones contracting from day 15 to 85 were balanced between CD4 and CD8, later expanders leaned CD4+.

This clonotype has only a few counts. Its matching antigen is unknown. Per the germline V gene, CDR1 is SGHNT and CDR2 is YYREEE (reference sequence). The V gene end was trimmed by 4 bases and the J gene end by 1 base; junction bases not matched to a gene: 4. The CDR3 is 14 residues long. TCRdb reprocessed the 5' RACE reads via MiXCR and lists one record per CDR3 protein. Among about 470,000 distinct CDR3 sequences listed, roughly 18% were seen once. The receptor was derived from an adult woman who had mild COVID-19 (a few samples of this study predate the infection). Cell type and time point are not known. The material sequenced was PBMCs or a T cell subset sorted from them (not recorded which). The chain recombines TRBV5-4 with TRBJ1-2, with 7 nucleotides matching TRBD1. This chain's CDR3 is CASSPTGNNYGYTF. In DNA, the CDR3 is TGTGCCAGCAGCCCGACAGGGAATAACTATGGCTACACCTTC. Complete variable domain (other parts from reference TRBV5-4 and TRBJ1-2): ETGVTQSPTHLIKTRGQQVTLRCSSQSGHNTVSWYQQALGQGPQFIFQYYREEENGRGNFPPRFSGLQFPNYSSELNVNALELDDSALYLCASSPTGNNYGYTFGSGTRLTVV.